This passage covers 25 T cell receptor beta chains from one sample sequenced in a study of cytotoxic CD8 clonotypes in ibrutinib-treated CLL. Libraries were prepared by immunoSEQ multiplex PCR; TCRdb keeps only in-frame clonotypes and omits some of them. The sample includes about 160,000 clones, more than 75% seen only once; the top ten take under 2.5%. The sequenced sample was PBMCs, obtained after 12 months of ibrutinib treatment. The receptors stem from a human donor with chronic lymphocytic leukemia.

This clone was seen only a few times. The rearrangement joins TRBV19 to TRBJ2-6; D perhaps matches TRBD1 (6 bases). Trimming removed 3 bases at V and 3 bases at J, with 9 bases between. The CDR3 extends over 15 amino acids. Germline CDR1 and CDR2: LNHDA and SQIVND (reference sequence). CDR3 protein: CASSMNRDGANVLTF. CDR3 DNA sequence: TGTGCCAGTAGTATGAACAGGGATGGGGCCAACGTCCTGACTTTC.

In its sample, this clone was seen many times. This sequence joins TRBV7-8 and TRBJ2-7; TRBD1 is a possible D gene (6 bases). The CDR3 spans 15 residues. CDR1 SGHVS and CDR2 FQNEAQ come from the germline V gene. Trimming stripped 4 bases from V and 7 bases from J, with 20 bases between. As DNA, the CDR3 is TGTGCCAGCAGCTCGCGAGGGGGATCAAGAGGGGAGCAGTACTTC. As protein: CASSSRGGSRGEQYF.

The V call is TRBV14, the J call TRBJ2-1; TRBD2 agrees at 14 bases. Germline values: CDR1 SGHDN, CDR2 FVKESK. V gave up 2 bases and J gave up 7 bases; unmatched junction bases: 10. The CDR3 sequence is 18 residues long. CDR3 protein: CASSQYRTSGRLINEQFF. The CDR3 DNA follows: TGTGCCAGCAGCCAATACAGGACTAGCGGGAGGCTAATAAATGAGCAGTTCTTC.

V usage is TRBV9 and J usage is TRBJ1-3, with a weak D call TRBD1 (5 bases). This CDR3 has 14 residues. V gave up 4 bases and J gave up 3 bases, with 11 bases separating them. Per germline, CDR1 SGDLS and CDR2 YYNGEE. In DNA form, the CDR3 reads TGTGCCAGCAGCCCCGTTGGGGGTGGAAACACCATATATTTT. Encoded protein: CASSPVGGGNTIYF.

This chain connects TRBV19 to TRBJ2-5; D is possibly TRBD1 (7 bases). The germline gives CDR1 LNHDA, CDR2 SQIVND (reference sequence). The CDR3 has 15 amino acids. Deletions cut 5 bases from V and 5 bases from J, with 18 bases between. This chain's CDR3 is CASSASRGVPETQYF. The DNA of the CDR3 is TGTGCCAGTAGTGCTTCCAGGGGGGTTCCGGAGACCCAGTACTTC.

The chain is built from TRBV7-9 and TRBJ1-2; D not certain. The germline V gene encodes CDR1 SEHNR and CDR2 FQNEAQ (reference sequence). V was cut by 8 bases and J by 4 bases, with 14 bases left in between. This CDR3 has 13 residues. For the CDR3, the DNA is TGTGCCAGCTCCATAGGCGGAGCCTATGGCTACACCTTC. It yields the protein CASSIGGAYGYTF.

The V gene is TRBV7-2, the J gene TRBJ1-1; a weak D match, TRBD1 (5 bases). Germline V gene sequence: CDR1 SGHTA, CDR2 FQGNSA. The CDR3 sequence is 15 residues long. V lost 6 bases and J 0 bases, leaving 14 bases between the germline ends. The CDR3 protein is CASSLRAGMNTEAFF. The CDR3 DNA reads TGTGCCAGCAGTCTTAGGGCAGGGATGAACACTGAAGCTTTCTTT. Looking up the rest from reference TRBV7-2 and TRBJ1-1 gives the full variable domain: GAGVSQSPSNKVTEKGKDVELRCDPISGHTALYWYRQSLGQGLEFLIYFQGNSAPDKSGLPSDRFSAERTGGSVSTLTIQRTQQEDSAVYLCASSLRAGMNTEAFFGQGTRLTVV.

The rearrangement joins TRBV7-2 to TRBJ2-1; TRBD2 agrees at 7 bases. Germline V lookup: CDR1 SGHTA, CDR2 FQGNSA. The CDR3 is 16 amino acids. Losses at the gene ends were 5 bases for V and 5 bases for J; bases not matched to a gene: 12. CDR3 loop: CASSLVVRGLNNEQFF. The CDR3 nucleotides are TGTGCCAGCAGCCTAGTGGTGCGGGGGTTAAACAATGAGCAGTTCTTC. Full variable domain (missing parts from reference TRBV7-2 and TRBJ2-1): GAGVSQSPSNKVTEKGKDVELRCDPISGHTALYWYRQSLGQGLEFLIYFQGNSAPDKSGLPSDRFSAERTGGSVSTLTIQRTQQEDSAVYLCASSLVVRGLNNEQFFGPGTRLTVL.

The chain couples TRBV10-2 to TRBJ1-4; no clear D gene. The CDR3 sequence is 14 residues long. Looked up from germline, CDR1 is WSHSY and CDR2 is SAAADI. With 5 bases removed from V and 3 bases from J, the gap between germline ends came to 10 bases. For the CDR3, the DNA is TGCGCCAGCAGTATTAGCTTGGCTAATGAAAAACTGTTTTTT. The encoded protein is CASSISLANEKLFF.

The chain joins TRBV11-2 to TRBJ2-5; 8 positions match TRBD1. From germline, CDR1 is SGHAT and CDR2 FQNNGV. The V and J ends lost 1 base and 5 bases, in that order; junction bases with no gene match: 6. This CDR3 comprises 15 residues. CDR3 DNA sequence: TGTGCCAGCAGCTTAGCCAGCGGACAGGGTGAGACCCAGTACTTC. It yields the protein CASSLASGQGETQYF.

This chain joins TRBV30 and TRBJ1-5; D ambiguous. Germline assignment: CDR1 GTSNPN and CDR2 SVGIG (reference sequence). V dropped 2 bases and J dropped 1 base, with 6 bases sitting between them. The CDR3 is made up of 13 amino acids. CDR3 region: CAWSSGSNQPQHF. The CDR3 DNA reads TGTGCCTGGAGTTCTGGGAGCAATCAGCCCCAGCATTTT.

This chain links TRBV2 with TRBJ2-7; perhaps TRBD1 as D (5 bases). The CDR3 runs 13 residues. Germline V gives CDR1 SNHLY, CDR2 FYNNEI. V was pared by 5 bases and J by 2 bases, with 10 bases between. The CDR3 sequence is CASSSTATYEQYF. For the CDR3, the DNA is TGTGCCAGCAGTTCGACAGCCACCTACGAGCAGTACTTC. Looking up the rest from reference TRBV2 and TRBJ2-7 gives the full variable domain: EPEVTQTPSHQVTQMGQEVILRCVPISNHLYFYWYRQILGQKVEFLVSFYNNEISEKSEIFDDQFSVERPDGSNFTLKIRSTKLEDSAMYFCASSSTATYEQYFGPGTRLTVT.

CDR3 region: CASSAQPSPATDTQYF. CDR3 DNA: TGTGCCAGCAGCGCTCAACCCTCGCCGGCGACAGATACGCAGTATTTT. The chain uses TRBV9 and TRBJ2-3; no clear D. Germline V gene sequence: CDR1 SGDLS, CDR2 YYNGEE. V was pared by 3 bases and J by 3 bases, with 17 bases between. The CDR3 is 16 residues long.

This clone turned up a few times. The chain has TRBV5-1 and TRBJ2-7; D is undetermined. The CDR3 consists of 14 residues. V lost 5 bases, J lost 1 base, and 13 bases lay in between. Germline-derived CDR1 and CDR2 are SGHRS and YFSETQ. CDR3 residues: CASRPEVESYEQYF. The DNA of the CDR3 is TGCGCCAGCAGGCCCGAAGTGGAATCCTACGAGCAGTACTTC.

This clone has a single count. The chain couples TRBV20-1 to TRBJ1-1; 9 bases match TRBD1. Per the germline V gene, CDR1 is DFQATT and CDR2 is SNEGSKA (reference sequence). The CDR3 runs to 11 residues. In nucleotides, the CDR3 is TGCAGGCAGACAGGGGGCACTGAAGCTTTCTTT. This encodes CRQTGGTEAFF.

This clone was seen only once. The chain is built from TRBV7-3 and TRBJ2-5; 8 bases align to TRBD2. Trimming cost V 4 bases and J 5 bases; bases outside gene matches: 9. The CDR3 has 15 amino acids. Germline V gene sequence: CDR1 SGHTA, CDR2 FQGTGA. CDR3 nucleotides: TGTGCCAGCAGCTCCTCCCGGGGGGGAGTGGAGACCCAGTACTTC. Translated, it gives CASSSSRGGVETQYF.

The chain couples TRBV4-2 to TRBJ2-3; D gene ambiguous. CDR1 LGHNA and CDR2 YNFKEQ come from the germline V gene. Trimming left V 4 bases short and J 3 bases short, with 5 bases between. CDR3 length equals 12 residues. CDR3: CASSRRTDTQYF. The DNA for the CDR3 is TGTGCCAGCAGCCGACGTACAGATACGCAGTATTTT.

The genes are TRBV7-9 and TRBJ1-2; tentatively, D is TRBD1 (6 bases). Trimming pared 5 bases from V and 4 bases from J, leaving 14 bases between. This CDR3 contains 14 residues. The germline gives CDR1 SEHNR, CDR2 FQNEAQ (reference sequence). The CDR3, as DNA: TGTGCCAGCAGCACACCGACAGGACCCTATGGCTACACCTTC. Its translation: CASSTPTGPYGYTF.

The chain is built from TRBV28 and TRBJ1-1; 7 nucleotides align to TRBD1. There are 14 residues in the CDR3. V dropped 2 bases and J dropped 7; count of bases not matched to a gene: 7. Germline CDR1 reads MDHEN; CDR2 reads SYDVKM. CDR3 DNA sequence: TGTGCCAGCAGTTTAACGACAGGGAAAATTGAAGCTTTCTTT. Translation: CASSLTTGKIEAFF.

This clone was recorded a few times. This rearrangement joins TRBV7-2 to TRBJ1-2; TRBD1 might be the D (5 bases). The germline gives CDR1 SGHTA, CDR2 FQGNSA. The CDR3 runs to 13 residues. The V end was cut by 3 bases, the J end by 5 bases, with 10 bases between. CDR3 residues: CASSLRGLYGYTF. CDR3 in DNA: TGTGCCAGCAGCTTGCGGGGCCTATATGGCTACACCTTC.

The chain employs TRBV5-5 and TRBJ1-6; 7 bases match TRBD1. This CDR3 region has 15 residues. The ends lost 4 bases at V and 5 bases at J; junction bases unmatched: 6. Germline CDR1 and CDR2: SGHKS and YYEKEE (reference sequence). CDR3 sequence: CASSTSGTDNSPLHF. Here the CDR3 DNA reads TGTGCCAGCAGCACCTCCGGGACAGATAATTCACCCCTCCACTTT.

The rearrangement joins TRBV6-1 to TRBJ2-7, with 7 bases identical to TRBD1. The ends lost 5 bases at V and 7 bases at J; junction bases unmatched: 2. Germline CDR1 is MNHNS and CDR2 is SASEGT. The CDR3 is made up of 11 amino acids. In DNA, the CDR3 is TGTGCCAGCAGTTACAGGGGAGAGCAGTACTTC. The encoded protein is CASSYRGEQYF.

The chain recombines TRBV29-1 with TRBJ2-7, with 13 positions matching TRBD2. Per germline, CDR1 SQVTM and CDR2 ANQGSEA. The length of the CDR3 is 16 residues. V was pared by 3 bases and J by 0 bases, with 5 bases of the junction left unmatched. The CDR3 nucleotides read TGCAGCGTTGAGGGACTAGCGGGGTGGAACTCCTACGAGCAGTACTTC. It encodes CSVEGLAGWNSYEQYF.

Comments on this clone: An end of the junction differs from the germline gene, which may be a read error. The genes are TRBV2 and TRBJ2-6, with a tentative D call TRBD1 (5 bases). Looked up from germline, CDR1 is SNHLY and CDR2 is FYNNEI. The CDR3 totals 14 residues. As DNA, the CDR3 is TGTGCCAGCAACCCCCGGGCTGGGGCCAGCGTCCTGACTTTC. This codes for CASNPRAGASVLTF.

The rearrangement uses TRBV28 and TRBJ2-7; maybe TRBD1 (6 bases). Germline V CDR1 and CDR2: MDHEN, SYDVKM. The V gene lost 4 bases and the J gene lost 5 bases, with 15 bases spanning the gap. The CDR3 is 14 residues long. The CDR3: CASSSGQGKNEQYF. The CDR3 DNA sequence: TGTGCCAGCAGTTCGGGGCAGGGGAAAAACGAGCAGTACTTC.